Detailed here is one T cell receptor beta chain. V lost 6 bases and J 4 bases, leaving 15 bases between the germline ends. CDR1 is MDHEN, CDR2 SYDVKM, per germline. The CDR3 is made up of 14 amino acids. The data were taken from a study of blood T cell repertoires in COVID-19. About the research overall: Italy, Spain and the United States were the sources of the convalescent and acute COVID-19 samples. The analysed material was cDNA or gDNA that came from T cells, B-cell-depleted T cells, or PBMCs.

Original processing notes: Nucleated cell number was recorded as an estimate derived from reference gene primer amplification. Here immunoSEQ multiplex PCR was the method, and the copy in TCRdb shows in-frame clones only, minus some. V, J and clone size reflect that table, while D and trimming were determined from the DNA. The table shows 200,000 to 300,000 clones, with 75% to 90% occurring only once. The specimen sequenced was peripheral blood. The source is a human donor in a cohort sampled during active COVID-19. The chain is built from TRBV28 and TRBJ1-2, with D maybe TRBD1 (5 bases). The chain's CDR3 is CASRPDSEIYGYTF. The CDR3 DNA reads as TGTGCCAGCAGACCCGACAGTGAAATCTATGGCTACACCTTC.